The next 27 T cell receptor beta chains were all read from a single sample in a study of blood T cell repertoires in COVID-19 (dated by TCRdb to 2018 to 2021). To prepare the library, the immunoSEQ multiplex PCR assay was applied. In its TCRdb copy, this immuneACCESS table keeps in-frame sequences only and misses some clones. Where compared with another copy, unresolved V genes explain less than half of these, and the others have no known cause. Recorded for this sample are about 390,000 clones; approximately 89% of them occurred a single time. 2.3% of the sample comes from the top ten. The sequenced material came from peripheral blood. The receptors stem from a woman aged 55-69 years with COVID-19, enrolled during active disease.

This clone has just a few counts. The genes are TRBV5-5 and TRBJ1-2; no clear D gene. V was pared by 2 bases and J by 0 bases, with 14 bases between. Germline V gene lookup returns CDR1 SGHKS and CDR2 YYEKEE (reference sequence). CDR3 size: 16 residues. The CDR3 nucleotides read TGTGCCAGCAGCTTTCAACCAGTGCAAGCTAACTATGGCTACACCTTC. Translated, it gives CASSFQPVQANYGYTF.

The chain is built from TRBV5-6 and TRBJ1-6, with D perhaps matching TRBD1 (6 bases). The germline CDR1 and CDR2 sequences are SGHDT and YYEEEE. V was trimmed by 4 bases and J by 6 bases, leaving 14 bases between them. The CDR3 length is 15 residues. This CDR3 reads CASSPGGQPNSPLHF. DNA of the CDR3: TGTGCCAGCAGCCCCGGCGGACAGCCTAATTCACCCCTCCACTTT. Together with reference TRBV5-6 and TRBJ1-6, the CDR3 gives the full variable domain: DAGVTQSPTHLIKTRGQQVTLRCSPKSGHDTVSWYQQALGQGPQFIFQYYEEEERQRGNFPDRFSGHQFPNYSSELNVNALLLGDSALYLCASSPGGQPNSPLHFGNGTRLTVT.

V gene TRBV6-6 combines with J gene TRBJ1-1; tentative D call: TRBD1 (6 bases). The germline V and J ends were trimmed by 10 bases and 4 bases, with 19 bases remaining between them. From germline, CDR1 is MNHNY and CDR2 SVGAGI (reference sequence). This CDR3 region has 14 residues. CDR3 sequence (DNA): TGTGCCACCAGCCCGATTGGGGGCAGCACTGAAGCTTTCTTT. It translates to CATSPIGGSTEAFF.

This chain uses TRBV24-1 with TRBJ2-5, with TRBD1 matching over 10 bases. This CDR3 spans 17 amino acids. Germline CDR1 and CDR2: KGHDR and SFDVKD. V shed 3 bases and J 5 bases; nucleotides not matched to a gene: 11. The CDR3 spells CATSDALGGQGLETQYF. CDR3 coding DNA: TGTGCCACCAGTGATGCCCTTGGGGGACAGGGGTTGGAGACCCAGTACTTC.

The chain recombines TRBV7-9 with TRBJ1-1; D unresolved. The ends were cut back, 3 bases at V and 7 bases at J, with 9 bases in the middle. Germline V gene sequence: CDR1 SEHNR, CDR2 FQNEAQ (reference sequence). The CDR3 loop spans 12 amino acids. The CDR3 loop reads CASSLAGYEAFF. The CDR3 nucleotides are TGTGCCAGCAGCTTGGCGGGGTATGAAGCTTTCTTT.

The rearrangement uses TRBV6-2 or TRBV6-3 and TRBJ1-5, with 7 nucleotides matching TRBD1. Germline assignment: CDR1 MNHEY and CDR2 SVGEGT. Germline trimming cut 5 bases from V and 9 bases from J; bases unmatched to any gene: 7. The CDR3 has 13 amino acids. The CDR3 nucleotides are TGTGCCAGCAGTCGGGACAGCGGCGGGCCCCAGCATTTT. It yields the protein CASSRDSGGPQHF.

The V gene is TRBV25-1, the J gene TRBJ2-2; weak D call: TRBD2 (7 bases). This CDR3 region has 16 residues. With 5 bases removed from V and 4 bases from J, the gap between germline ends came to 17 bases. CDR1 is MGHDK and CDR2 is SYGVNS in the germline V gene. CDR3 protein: CASSPHGGRGTGELFF. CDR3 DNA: TGTGCCAGCAGTCCCCACGGGGGGCGGGGCACCGGGGAGCTGTTTTTT.

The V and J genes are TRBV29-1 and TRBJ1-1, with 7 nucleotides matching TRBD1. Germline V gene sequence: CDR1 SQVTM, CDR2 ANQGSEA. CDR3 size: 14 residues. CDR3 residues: CGTYRGLRNTEAFF. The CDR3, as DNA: TGCGGGACTTACAGGGGATTGAGGAACACTGAAGCTTTCTTT.

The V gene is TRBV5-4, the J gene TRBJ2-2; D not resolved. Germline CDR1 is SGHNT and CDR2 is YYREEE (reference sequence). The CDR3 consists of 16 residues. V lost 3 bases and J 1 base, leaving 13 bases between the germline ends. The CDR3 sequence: CASSSATMRNTGELFF. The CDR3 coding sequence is TGTGCCAGCAGCTCGGCCACTATGAGGAACACCGGGGAGCTGTTTTTT.

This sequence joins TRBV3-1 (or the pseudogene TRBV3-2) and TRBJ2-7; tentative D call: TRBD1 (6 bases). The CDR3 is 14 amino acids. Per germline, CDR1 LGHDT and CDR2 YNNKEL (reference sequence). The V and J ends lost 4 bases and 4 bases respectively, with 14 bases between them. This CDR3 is CASSPPGQPYEQYF. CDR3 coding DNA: TGTGCCAGCAGCCCACCGGGACAACCATACGAGCAGTACTTC.

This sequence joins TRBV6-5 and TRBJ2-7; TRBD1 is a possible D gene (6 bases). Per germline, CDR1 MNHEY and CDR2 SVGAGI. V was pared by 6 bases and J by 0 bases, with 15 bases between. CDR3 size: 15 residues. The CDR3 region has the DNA TGTGCCAGCAGCCTTGACAGGCTAAGCTCCTACGAGCAGTACTTC. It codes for CASSLDRLSSYEQYF.

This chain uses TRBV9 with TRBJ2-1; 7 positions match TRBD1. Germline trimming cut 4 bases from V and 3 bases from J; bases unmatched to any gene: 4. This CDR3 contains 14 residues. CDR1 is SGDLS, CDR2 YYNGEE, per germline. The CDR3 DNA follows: TGTGCCAGCAGCTTGGGACAGAACTACAATGAGCAGTTCTTC. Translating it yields CASSLGQNYNEQFF.

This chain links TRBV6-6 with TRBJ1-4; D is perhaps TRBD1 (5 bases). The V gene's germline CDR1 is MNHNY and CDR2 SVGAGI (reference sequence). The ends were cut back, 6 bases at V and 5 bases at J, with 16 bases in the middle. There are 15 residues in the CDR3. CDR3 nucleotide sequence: TGTGCCAGCAGAGTTTTAAGGACAAGGAATGAAAAACTGTTTTTT. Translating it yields CASRVLRTRNEKLFF.

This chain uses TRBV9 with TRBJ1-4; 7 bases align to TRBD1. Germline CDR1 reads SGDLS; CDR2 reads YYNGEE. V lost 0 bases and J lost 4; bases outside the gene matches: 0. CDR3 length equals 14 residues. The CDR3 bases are TGTGCCAGCAGCGTAGACAGGGGTAATGAAAAACTGTTTTTT. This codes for CASSVDRGNEKLFF.

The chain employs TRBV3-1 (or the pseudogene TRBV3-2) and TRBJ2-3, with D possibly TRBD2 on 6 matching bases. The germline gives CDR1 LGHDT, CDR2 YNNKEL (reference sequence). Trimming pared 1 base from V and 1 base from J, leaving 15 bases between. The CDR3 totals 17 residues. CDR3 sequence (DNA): TGTGCCAGCAGCCAAGTTGGGGCCGGGACTGGCACAGATACGCAGTATTTT. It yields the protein CASSQVGAGTGTDTQYF.

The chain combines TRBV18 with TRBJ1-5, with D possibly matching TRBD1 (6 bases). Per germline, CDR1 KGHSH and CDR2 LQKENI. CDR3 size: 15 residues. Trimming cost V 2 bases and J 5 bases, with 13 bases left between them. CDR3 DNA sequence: TGTGCCAGCTCACCAGTCGGGGACAAATATCAGCCCCAGCATTTT. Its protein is CASSPVGDKYQPQHF.

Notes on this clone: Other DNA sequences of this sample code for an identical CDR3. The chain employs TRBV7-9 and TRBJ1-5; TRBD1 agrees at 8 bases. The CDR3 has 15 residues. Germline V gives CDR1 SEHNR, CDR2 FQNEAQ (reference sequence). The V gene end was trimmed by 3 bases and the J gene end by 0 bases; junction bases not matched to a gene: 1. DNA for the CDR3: TGTGCCAGCAGCTTTACAGGGGGTAGCAATCAGCCCCAGCATTTT. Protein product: CASSFTGGSNQPQHF.

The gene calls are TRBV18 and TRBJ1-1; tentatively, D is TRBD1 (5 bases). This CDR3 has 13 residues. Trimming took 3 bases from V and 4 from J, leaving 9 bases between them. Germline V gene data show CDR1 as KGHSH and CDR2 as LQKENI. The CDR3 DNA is TGTGCCAGCTCACCGACACAGGCCACTGAAGCTTTCTTT. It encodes CASSPTQATEAFF.

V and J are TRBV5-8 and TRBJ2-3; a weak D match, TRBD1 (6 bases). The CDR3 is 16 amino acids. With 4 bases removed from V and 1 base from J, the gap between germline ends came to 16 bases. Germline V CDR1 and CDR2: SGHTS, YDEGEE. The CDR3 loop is CASSVGHWGGTDTQYF. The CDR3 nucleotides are TGTGCCAGCAGCGTGGGACATTGGGGCGGCACAGATACGCAGTATTTT.

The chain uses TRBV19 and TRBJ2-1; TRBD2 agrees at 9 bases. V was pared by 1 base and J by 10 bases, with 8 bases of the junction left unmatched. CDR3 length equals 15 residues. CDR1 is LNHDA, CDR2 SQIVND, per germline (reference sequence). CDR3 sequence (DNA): TGTGCCAGTAGTATAGGCGGGGGGGCGTCCAAAGAGCAGTTCTTC. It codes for CASSIGGGASKEQFF.

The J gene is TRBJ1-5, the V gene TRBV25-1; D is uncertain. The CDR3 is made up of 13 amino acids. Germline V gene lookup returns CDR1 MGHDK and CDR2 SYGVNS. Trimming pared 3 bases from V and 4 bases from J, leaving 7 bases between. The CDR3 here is CASSDRENQPQHF. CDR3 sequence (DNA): TGTGCCAGCAGTGATCGGGAAAATCAGCCCCAGCATTTT.

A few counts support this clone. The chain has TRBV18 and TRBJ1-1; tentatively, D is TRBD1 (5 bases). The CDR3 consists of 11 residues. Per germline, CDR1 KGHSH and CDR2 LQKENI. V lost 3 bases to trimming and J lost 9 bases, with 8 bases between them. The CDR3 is CASSPGLKAFF. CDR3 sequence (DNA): TGTGCCAGCTCACCGGGGCTAAAAGCTTTCTTT.

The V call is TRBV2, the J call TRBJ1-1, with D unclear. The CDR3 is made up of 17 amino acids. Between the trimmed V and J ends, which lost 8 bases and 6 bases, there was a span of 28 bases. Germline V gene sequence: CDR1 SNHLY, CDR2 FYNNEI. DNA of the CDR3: TGTGCCAGCTCCGGGCAAAGGTTGCTTGTCAGCGGCTCTGAAGCTTTCTTT. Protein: CASSGQRLLVSGSEAFF.

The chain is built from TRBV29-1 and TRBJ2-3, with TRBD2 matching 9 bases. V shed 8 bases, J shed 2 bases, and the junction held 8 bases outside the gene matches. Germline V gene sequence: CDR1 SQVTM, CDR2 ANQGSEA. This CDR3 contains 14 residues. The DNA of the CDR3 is TGCAGCATTAAGGCGGGGGGGGTCACAGATACGCAGTATTTT. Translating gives CSIKAGGVTDTQYF.

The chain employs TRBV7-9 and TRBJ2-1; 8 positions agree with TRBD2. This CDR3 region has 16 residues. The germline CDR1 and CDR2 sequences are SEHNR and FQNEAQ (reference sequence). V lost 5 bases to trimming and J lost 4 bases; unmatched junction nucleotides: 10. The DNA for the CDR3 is TGTGCCAGCAGCACCCACGGGACTAGAGGGTACAATGAGCAGTTCTTC. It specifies CASSTHGTRGYNEQFF. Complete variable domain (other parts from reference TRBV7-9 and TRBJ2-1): DTGVSQNPRHKITKRGQNVTFRCDPISEHNRLYWYRQTLGQGPEFLTYFQNEAQLEKSRLLSDRFSAERPKGSFSTLEIQRTEQGDSAMYLCASSTHGTRGYNEQFFGPGTRLTVL.

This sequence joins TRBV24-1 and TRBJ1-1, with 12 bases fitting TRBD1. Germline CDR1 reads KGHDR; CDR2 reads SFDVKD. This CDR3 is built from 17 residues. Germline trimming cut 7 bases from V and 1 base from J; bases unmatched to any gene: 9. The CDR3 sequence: CATREGQGAGENTEAFF. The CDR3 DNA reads TGTGCCACCAGGGAGGGACAGGGGGCGGGAGAGAACACTGAAGCTTTCTTT.

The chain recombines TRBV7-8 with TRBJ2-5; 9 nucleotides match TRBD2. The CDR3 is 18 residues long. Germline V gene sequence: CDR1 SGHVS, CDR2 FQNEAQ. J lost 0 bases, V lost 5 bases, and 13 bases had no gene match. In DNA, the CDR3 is TGTGCCAGCAGCAAGAGGGGGGTAGCGGGGGTTGACCAAGAGACCCAGTACTTC. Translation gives CASSKRGVAGVDQETQYF.